This T cell receptor beta chain was profiled in a study of metastatic and nonmetastatic thyroid tumors. This clone has at least ten counts. Using MiXCR, TCRdb reanalyzed the PCR reads. Here the sample spans roughly 40,000 clones, about 17% being singletons. V lost 7 bases and J lost 2, with 14 bases in between. CDR3 length: 14 amino acids. Germline V gives CDR1 DFQATT, CDR2 SNEGSKA (reference sequence). Thyroid surgery had not been preceded by any treatment in any patient. The sequencing sample was made of tumor tissue. The receptor's source is a female donor with papillary thyroid cancer or a benign thyroid nodule (not recorded which). Some clones in this sample may be carry-over from other donors' samples. V gene TRBV20-1 combines with J gene TRBJ2-2; D ambiguous. In DNA form, the CDR3 reads TGCAGTGTCCCCTCTGCATTTAACACCGGGGAGCTGTTTTTT. It yields the protein CSVPSAFNTGELFF.